Presented here are 15 T cell receptor beta chains from one specimen sequenced in a study of CD8+ T cells in alopecia areata (dated by TCRdb to 2016 to 2018). The library was generated by the immunoSEQ multiplex PCR assay. RNA was extracted from all samples and reverse transcribed into cDNA, which served as template for TCR sequencing. The clones in this table, taken by TCRdb from immuneACCESS, are in-frame only. Not every clone is retained; where verified, under half of the shortfall comes from an unresolved V gene, and the cause of the rest is unknown. The sample has 150,000 or so clones on record, 49% of them singletons. The ten largest clones take up around 19% of the sample. The time point label of this sample denotes: baseline before oral tofacitinib. The sample here was CD8+ T cells sorted from blood, taken at week 0. These receptors all stem from a human donor with alopecia areata.

This chain uses TRBV6-5 with TRBJ2-7, with D possibly TRBD2 on 6 matching bases. V was trimmed by 2 bases and J by 11 bases, leaving 22 bases between them. The CDR3 contains 15 residues. The germline V gene has CDR1 MNHEY and CDR2 SVGAGI. For the CDR3, the DNA is TGTGCCAGCAGTTACCTGGAAACATTGTGGGGACTGGAGTACTTC. This gives the protein CASSYLETLWGLEYF.

In its sample, this clone was seen many times. The CDR3 nucleotides read TGTGCCAGCAGTTCCGGACAGGGTAACACTGAAGCTTTCTTT. Protein: CASSSGQGNTEAFF. The chain uses TRBV7-9 and TRBJ1-1, with TRBD1 identical over 8 bases. This CDR3 has 14 residues. Germline-derived CDR1 and CDR2 are SEHNR and FQNEAQ (reference sequence). V lost 6 bases, J lost 2 bases, and 5 bases stayed unmatched. Complete variable domain (other parts from reference TRBV7-9 and TRBJ1-1): DTGVSQNPRHKITKRGQNVTFRCDPISEHNRLYWYRQTLGQGPEFLTYFQNEAQLEKSRLLSDRFSAERPKGSFSTLEIQRTEQGDSAMYLCASSSGQGNTEAFFGQGTRLTVV.

This clone was seen a handful of times. The genes are TRBV19 and TRBJ1-6; D remains unclear. Germline V gene lookup returns CDR1 LNHDA and CDR2 SQIVND (reference sequence). The CDR3 length is 17 residues. V lost 3 bases, J lost 5 bases, and 17 bases lay in between. The CDR3 DNA reads as TGTGCCAGTAGTATCACCCATCGAGACCCAAATAATTCACCCCTCCACTTT. Its translation is CASSITHRDPNNSPLHF.

This clone was observed a handful of times. This CDR3 is CSVEDKIRTYNEQFF. In DNA, the CDR3 is TGCAGCGTTGAAGATAAAATAAGGACCTACAATGAGCAGTTCTTC. This chain connects TRBV29-1 to TRBJ2-1, with no clear D. The CDR3 consists of 15 residues. Trimming cost V 0 bases and J 2 bases, with 11 bases left between them. Germline lookup yields CDR1 SQVTM and CDR2 ANQGSEA.

The chain carries TRBV29-1 and TRBJ2-7, with a tentative D call TRBD1 (5 bases). This CDR3 contains 12 residues. Germline V gene sequence: CDR1 SQVTM, CDR2 ANQGSEA. Trimming left V 4 bases short and J 2 bases short, with 9 bases between. The CDR3 sequence: CSVVQETYEQYF. CDR3 nucleotides: TGCAGCGTTGTACAGGAAACCTACGAGCAGTACTTC.

This clone was seen only once. This chain links TRBV27 with TRBJ2-7, with D perhaps TRBD1 (6 bases). The CDR3 totals 15 residues. Germline V gene lookup returns CDR1 MNHEY and CDR2 SMNVEV (reference sequence). V was shortened by 5 bases and J by 4 bases, with 18 bases between the two germline ends. The CDR3 nucleotides are TGTGCCAGCAGTCTAGGACAGACTTCTGGGTACGAGCAGTACTTC. Its translation is CASSLGQTSGYEQYF.

In its sample, this clone was seen a few times. The CDR3 nucleotides read TGTGCCAGTAGTATAGATCCTGCTAGCGAGGCCTTTGGGGAGCAGTACTTC. Protein: CASSIDPASEAFGEQYF. The chain joins TRBV19 to TRBJ2-7; a possible D gene is TRBD2 (6 bases). Germline-derived CDR1 and CDR2 are LNHDA and SQIVND (reference sequence). Trimming removed 0 bases at V and 7 bases at J, with 22 bases between. The CDR3 sequence is 17 residues long.

This clone has only a few counts. The genes are TRBV9 and TRBJ1-1, with a tentative D call TRBD1 (6 bases). This CDR3 contains 15 residues. CDR1 SGDLS and CDR2 YYNGEE come from the germline V gene. V was trimmed by 0 bases and J by 11 bases, leaving 20 bases between them. The CDR3 region has the DNA TGTGCCAGCAGCGTAGCGGAGGACAGCAAAATGGAGGCTTTCTTT. Translated, it gives CASSVAEDSKMEAFF.

This clone has a handful of counts. This chain joins TRBV11-2 and TRBJ2-5, with D maybe TRBD1 (5 bases). Trimming removed 4 bases at V and 2 bases at J, with 11 bases between. The length of the CDR3 is 14 residues. Germline V gene sequence: CDR1 SGHAT, CDR2 FQNNGV. Here the CDR3 DNA reads TGTGCCAGCAGCTCAAGGACACGACAAGAGACCCAGTACTTC. It specifies CASSSRTRQETQYF.

This chain uses TRBV4-3 with TRBJ2-2, with D hard to call. This CDR3 comprises 14 residues. V shed 0 bases and J shed 3 bases, with 5 bases lying between them. Germline CDR1 and CDR2: LGHNA and YSLEER. In DNA, the CDR3 is TGCGCCAGCAGCCAAGAACAATACACCGGGGAGCTGTTTTTT. Its translation: CASSQEQYTGELFF.

The chain carries TRBV9 and TRBJ2-1, with TRBD2 matching over 13 bases. The germline CDR1 and CDR2 sequences are SGDLS and YYNGEE. The CDR3 consists of 17 residues. With V trimmed by 4 bases and J by 5 bases, 9 bases remained unmatched. Here the CDR3 DNA reads TGTGCCAGCAGCATTCGACCCGGGACTAGCGGGGACAATGAGCAGTTCTTC. This translates into CASSIRPGTSGDNEQFF.

The chain employs TRBV30 and TRBJ2-2, with D uncertain. The germline V gene has CDR1 GTSNPN and CDR2 SVGIG (reference sequence). Trimming shortened V by 3 bases and J by 6 bases, and 8 bases separated the two germline ends. CDR3 length equals 12 residues. CDR3 sequence reads: CAWREPPGELFF. The DNA of the CDR3 is TGTGCCTGGAGAGAACCGCCCGGGGAGCTGTTTTTT.

The rearrangement uses TRBV5-4 and TRBJ2-1; 7 bases line up with TRBD1. Per the germline V gene, CDR1 is SGHNT and CDR2 is YYREEE (reference sequence). The CDR3 is 15 residues long. J lost 6 bases, V lost 4 bases, and 10 bases had no gene match. Here the CDR3 DNA reads TGTGCCAGCAGCCCAATCGACAGGGACCCCAATGAGCAGTTCTTC. Its translation: CASSPIDRDPNEQFF.

The chain couples TRBV6-5 to TRBJ1-5, with D uncertain. V lost 6 bases to trimming and J lost 1 base, with 13 bases between them. The CDR3 covers 15 residues. Germline CDR1 reads MNHEY; CDR2 reads SVGAGI. The CDR3 loop is CASSPVGGSNQPQHF. For the CDR3, the DNA is TGTGCCAGCAGCCCCGTGGGTGGGAGCAATCAGCCCCAGCATTTT.

The rearrangement links TRBV9 to TRBJ2-5, with 11 bases lining up with TRBD2. CDR3 length: 15 residues. Unmatched junction bases numbered 1, after V lost 2 bases and J lost 1 base. Germline V gene data show CDR1 as SGDLS and CDR2 as YYNGEE. The CDR3 DNA follows: TGTGCCAGCAGCGTTAGCGGGGGGGTCCAAGAGACCCAGTACTTC. Its protein product is CASSVSGGVQETQYF.